This passage covers 21 T cell receptor beta chains from one sample sequenced in a study of early stage breast cancer tumors. TCRdb keeps only in-frame clones here, not all; method: immunoSEQ multiplex PCR. The table shows around 71,000 clones, with around 85% occurring only once. Material for sequencing was blood. The receptors shown here come from a person between 60 and 69 years old with breast cancer.

This chain links TRBV14 with TRBJ1-1; D gene ambiguous. CDR1 and CDR2 (germline): SGHDN, FVKESK. Trimming removed 2 bases from V and 5 bases from J, with 3 bases in between. CDR3 size: 11 residues. The CDR3: CASSQSTEAFF. The CDR3 DNA reads as TGTGCCAGCAGCCAAAGTACTGAAGCTTTCTTT.

The rearrangement uses TRBV7-3 and TRBJ2-5; no clear D gene. Germline CDR1 SGHTA, CDR2 FQGTGA. V was cut by 1 base and J by 1 base, with 4 bases left in between. The length of the CDR3 is 13 residues. The CDR3 reads CASSLISQETQYF. The CDR3 DNA sequence: TGTGCCAGCAGCTTAATCAGCCAAGAGACCCAGTACTTC. The variable domain in full, completed from reference TRBV7-3 and TRBJ2-5, reads GAGVSQTPSNKVTEKGKYVELRCDPISGHTALYWYRQSLGQGPEFLIYFQGTGAADDSGLPNDRFFAVRPEGSVSTLKIQRTERGDSAVYLCASSLISQETQYFGPGTRLLVL.

This rearrangement joins TRBV6-1 to TRBJ2-7; either TRBD1 or TRBD2 may fit D (5 bases each). The V end was cut by 10 bases, the J end by 9 bases, with 22 bases between. There are 13 residues in the CDR3. Germline CDR1 MNHNS, CDR2 SASEGT. CDR3 bases: TGTGCCACCTCCCGGGACGGTACAATGGGGCAGTACTTC. Its translation: CATSRDGTMGQYF.

The sample holds one count of this clone. DNA of the CDR3: TGTGCCAGCAGTGGAGTGGGACTACCAGGACCCTCGTTGTATACGCAGTATTTT. It is translated as CASSGVGLPGPSLYTQYF. This chain links TRBV6-1 with TRBJ2-3, with 7 bases lining up with TRBD2. V lost 4 bases and J lost 7; bases outside the gene matches: 20. Germline V gene lookup returns CDR1 MNHNS and CDR2 SASEGT. This CDR3 has 18 residues.

The V gene is TRBV9, the J gene TRBJ2-1, with 9 bases lining up with TRBD2. The CDR3 sequence is 17 residues long. The J segment lost 4 bases and the V segment lost 0 bases, leaving 8 bases of the junction unmatched. The germline CDR1 and CDR2 sequences are SGDLS and YYNGEE. The CDR3 DNA reads TGTGCCAGCAGCGTAGGGTTTCAGCGGGGGGTGTACAATGAGCAGTTCTTC. It is translated as CASSVGFQRGVYNEQFF.

This clone was seen more than once but under ten times. The chain couples TRBV6-6 to TRBJ1-5, with D uncertain. The CDR3 is 13 amino acids. With 7 bases removed from V and 7 bases from J, the gap between germline ends came to 14 bases. Germline V gene data show CDR1 as MNHNY and CDR2 as SVGAGI (reference sequence). CDR3 DNA: TGTGCCAGCAACCAACTCGCTGGGCAGCCCCAGCATTTT. Translated, it gives CASNQLAGQPQHF.

The chain has TRBV13 and TRBJ1-2; 7 positions agree with TRBD1. CDR3 length: 19 amino acids. With 1 base clipped from V and 5 bases from J, the junction kept 19 bases outside the gene matches. Per the germline V gene, CDR1 is PRHDT and CDR2 is FYEKMQ (reference sequence). The CDR3 reads CASSLVARDRRQGRYGYTF. CDR3 DNA: TGTGCCAGCAGCTTAGTGGCCCGGGACAGACGGCAGGGCCGTTATGGCTACACCTTC.

This chain links TRBV30 with TRBJ2-3, with TRBD2 as a possible D gene (5 bases). This CDR3 has 14 amino acids. V lost 7 bases, J lost 2 bases, and 16 bases lay in between. Germline CDR1 GTSNPN, CDR2 SVGIG (reference sequence). CDR3 region: CAFSSPSSTDTQYF. CDR3 in DNA: TGTGCCTTCTCTAGCCCGTCGTCCACAGATACGCAGTATTTT. Using reference TRBV30 and TRBJ2-3 for the parts outside the CDR3, the full variable domain is SQTIHQWPATLVQPVGSPLSLECTVEGTSNPNLYWYRQAAGRGLQLLFYSVGIGQISSEVPQNLSASRPQDRQFILSSKKLLLSDSGFYLCAFSSPSSTDTQYFGPGTRLTVL.

The chain couples TRBV28 to TRBJ2-7, with a weak D call TRBD2 (6 bases). Germline assignment: CDR1 MDHEN and CDR2 SYDVKM. Trimming took off 6 bases at V and 7 bases at J, with 13 bases between the two ends. The CDR3 has 12 amino acids. DNA for the CDR3: TGTGCCAGCAGGGAGGGTTCCTGGGAGCAGTACTTC. It yields the protein CASREGSWEQYF.

The gene calls are TRBV7-6 and TRBJ2-3, with D unclear. CDR1 and CDR2 from the germline V gene are SGHVS and FNYEAQ. This CDR3 comprises 13 residues. V lost 1 base and J 6 bases, leaving 8 bases between the germline ends. CDR3 in DNA: TGTGCCAGCAGCTTAGGCTATGGCGATACGCAGTATTTT. This codes for CASSLGYGDTQYF.

This sequence joins TRBV7-2 and TRBJ1-2; a weak D match, TRBD1 (6 bases). The germline V and J ends were trimmed by 4 bases and 8 bases, with 14 bases remaining between them. This CDR3 is 13 amino acids long. Germline CDR1 SGHTA, CDR2 FQGNSA. The CDR3 nucleotides read TGTGCCAGCAGCTCCTCCGGGACACACGGCTACACCTTC. Translation gives CASSSSGTHGYTF.

The rearrangement uses TRBV30 and TRBJ2-1; 9 bases match TRBD2. V dropped 2 bases and J dropped 6; count of bases not matched to a gene: 8. The germline CDR1 and CDR2 sequences are GTSNPN and SVGIG (reference sequence). This CDR3 comprises 15 residues. The CDR3 DNA is TGTGCCTGGAGTCCGGGGACTAGCTTCTCCAATGAGCAGTTCTTC. It yields the protein CAWSPGTSFSNEQFF.

The V and J genes are TRBV28 and TRBJ2-4; D is unresolved. Germline values: CDR1 MDHEN, CDR2 SYDVKM. CDR3 length: 12 amino acids. Trimming removed 5 bases at V and 12 bases at J, with 14 bases between. The CDR3 DNA reads TGTGCCAGCAGTGTTGCCCTGGGAAATCAGTACTTC. Translated: CASSVALGNQYF.

This clone was recorded a few times. V and J are TRBV5-4 and TRBJ2-7; no reliable D call. Per the germline V gene, CDR1 is SGHNT and CDR2 is YYREEE (reference sequence). The CDR3 consists of 14 residues. V was trimmed by 4 bases and J by 2 bases, leaving 13 bases between them. CDR3 in DNA: TGTGCCAGCAGCCACTCCTCACTCCCCTACGAGCAGTACTTC. It codes for CASSHSSLPYEQYF. Looking up the rest from reference TRBV5-4 and TRBJ2-7 gives the full variable domain: ETGVTQSPTHLIKTRGQQVTLRCSSQSGHNTVSWYQQALGQGPQFIFQYYREEENGRGNFPPRFSGLQFPNYSSELNVNALELDDSALYLCASSHSSLPYEQYFGPGTRLTVT.

This clone was found once. The chain links TRBV28 to TRBJ1-5; no definite D call. CDR1 and CDR2 from the germline V gene are MDHEN and SYDVKM. This CDR3 is 14 amino acids long. V was pared by 6 bases and J by 0 bases, with 9 bases between. CDR3 sequence (DNA): TGTGCCAGCAGGGCCTTCTCTAGCAATCAGCCCCAGCATTTT. It encodes CASRAFSSNQPQHF.

V is TRBV7-2 and J is TRBJ2-5; 8 nucleotides line up with TRBD1. The CDR3 runs to 17 residues. Germline V lookup: CDR1 SGHTA, CDR2 FQGNSA. V lost 5 bases and J lost 2; bases outside the gene matches: 13. Here the CDR3 reads CASSEGPDRGRQETQYF. Here the CDR3 DNA reads TGTGCCAGCAGCGAGGGTCCCGACAGGGGACGACAAGAGACCCAGTACTTC.

The CDR3 bases are TGTGCCAGCAGTTACACACAGGGGTTGGGTGAAGCTTTCTTT. It translates to CASSYTQGLGEAFF. This chain links TRBV6-6 with TRBJ1-1; 7 bases match TRBD1. Per germline, CDR1 MNHNY and CDR2 SVGAGI (reference sequence). Trimming took 2 bases from V and 7 from J; bases not matched to a gene: 7. The CDR3 covers 14 residues.

The rearrangement joins TRBV25-1 to TRBJ2-5; D is possibly TRBD2 (5 bases). V was cut by 4 bases and J by 4 bases, with 16 bases left in between. From germline, CDR1 is MGHDK and CDR2 SYGVNS. The CDR3 contains 15 residues. CDR3 amino acids: CASSGFTGTRETQYF. Written as DNA, the CDR3 is TGTGCCAGCAGTGGATTTACGGGAACTAGAGAGACCCAGTACTTC.

This rearrangement joins TRBV27 to TRBJ1-3, with 7 positions matching TRBD1. V was pared by 6 bases and J by 4 bases, with 6 bases of the junction left unmatched. The CDR3 length is 14 residues. Per the germline V gene, CDR1 is MNHEY and CDR2 is SMNVEV (reference sequence). CDR3: CASSLTGYGNTIYF. The CDR3 bases are TGTGCCAGCAGCCTGACAGGGTACGGAAACACCATATATTTT.

The chain couples TRBV6-5 to TRBJ2-7; maybe TRBD2 (5 bases). Trimming stripped 6 bases from V and 3 bases from J, with 15 bases between. From germline, CDR1 is MNHEY and CDR2 SVGAGI. The CDR3 runs to 14 residues. CDR3 sequence reads: CASSNGPGNYEQYF. CDR3 nucleotide sequence: TGTGCCAGCAGCAACGGGCCGGGGAACTACGAGCAGTACTTC.

The chain is built from TRBV25-1 and TRBJ1-1; a possible D gene is TRBD1 (5 bases). From germline, CDR1 is MGHDK and CDR2 SYGVNS. The V and J ends lost 8 bases and 3 bases respectively, with 13 bases between them. The CDR3 totals 13 residues. CDR3 amino acids: CASRSIGDTEAFF. The CDR3 region has the DNA TGTGCCAGCCGCTCAATAGGGGACACTGAAGCTTTCTTT. Filled out from reference TRBV25-1 and TRBJ1-1, the complete variable domain reads EADIYQTPRYLVIGTGKKITLECSQTMGHDKMYWYQQDPGMELHLIHYSYGVNSTEKGDLSSESTVSRIRTEHFPLTLESARPSHTSQYLCASRSIGDTEAFFGQGTRLTVV.